The subject of this entry is one TCR beta chain. This clonotype was seen many times. Its antigen target is currently unknown. Base-call qualities are not available, and no considerably larger clone is one nucleotide away. The library was built by means of PCR. The sequencing machine was an Illumina HiSeq 2500. TCR libraries were prepared with molecular barcoding, using unique molecular identifiers to normalize TCRbeta repertoire quantification. TCRdb itself trimmed the public reads at Q25 with fastp, ran MiXCR and retained productive beta chains. One record per CDR3 amino acid sequence lists the most common genes and DNA. The sample table shows approximately 200,000 distinct CDR3 sequences, and about 6% are seen once. The ten largest clones add up to roughly 4.7% of the sample. This specimen belongs to a study of T-cell reconstitution after alpha-beta-depleted transplantation in children (dated by TCRdb to the mid-2010s). Notes on the research overall: Using TCR repertoire profiling, the study quantitatively followed how T-cell immune reconstitution unfolded in children after TCRalphabeta/CD19-depleted allogeneic hematopoietic cell transplantation.

According to the study, the label for this sample's treatment or condition signals: allogeneic hematopoietic cell transplantation with graft depleted of TCRalphabeta T cells and CD19 B cells. The transplant recipients were children given TCRalphabeta/CD19-depleted allogeneic hematopoietic cell grafts. General conclusions and limits of the study: The high TCRbeta diversity at day 60 in some patients was ascribed to recipient T cells and intrathymic progenitors that had survived conditioning. Over subsequent months, a decline in hyperexpanded clone frequencies was noted, and after one year, T-cell counts and TCRbeta diversity were mostly ascribed to newly produced T cells. About two months after transplant, the apparently early recovery of alphabetaT-cell counts reportedly depended on just several hundred clones that had expanded rapidly and came from non-depleted graft cells.

A distance of 16 bases separates the germline ends of V and J, which lose 3 bases and 7 bases respectively. Taken from the germline V gene (reference sequence), the CDR1 and CDR2 loops are MNHEY and SMNVEV. The CDR3 measures 15 amino acids from cysteine to phenylalanine. Just the 45-base CDR3 DNA is kept, in frame starting at base 1. The receptor was derived from a girl under three years old with combined immunodeficiency, due to receive a stem cell transplant. The chain is made from TRBV27 and TRBJ2-1, and possibly TRBD2, on 7 matching bases. Sequencing was performed on PBMCs, taken before TCRalphabeta/CD19-depleted stem cell transplant. The sequenced DNA: TGTGCCAGCAGTTTCTATTGGGGGGGCCTTAATGAGCAGTTCTTC. It specifies CASSFYWGGLNEQFF.